The source of this T cell receptor beta chain is a study of T cell responses to AZD1222 COVID-19 vaccine. Study conclusions and caveats: At baseline, just 5 or 6 AZD1222 recipients tested seropositive. Donors, mostly white British, included more females; clonal diversity was possibly underestimated.

Comment on this clone: Its antigen is unknown.

TCRdb keeps only in-frame clones here, not all; method: immunoSEQ multiplex PCR. This table has some 78,000 clones, 80% to 90% appearing once. Analyses pooled second doses at about 4 or about 12 weeks. The CDR3 is made up of 13 amino acids. V lost 0 bases and J 7 bases, leaving 10 bases between the germline ends. The germline V gene encodes CDR1 MGHRA and CDR2 YSYEKL. The origin of this receptor is an adult who received the AZD1222 COVID-19 vaccine. Sample: peripheral blood, taken 28 days after the second AZD1222 dose. This chain connects TRBV4-1 to TRBJ2-7; D is unclear. The CDR3 protein is CASSQDRWREQYF. CDR3 nucleotide sequence: TGCGCCAGCAGCCAAGATAGGTGGCGAGAGCAGTACTTC.